This T cell receptor (beta chain) was sequenced during a study of blood T cell repertoires in COVID-19. In the study overall: Specimens from acute and convalescent COVID-19 originated in the United States, Italy and Spain. Sample material is recorded as cDNA or gDNA derived from T cells, B-cell-depleted T cells, or PBMCs.

Study members were between about 18 and 95 years old and lived in 25 or so US regions. Measured with immunoSEQ multiplex PCR; TCRdb has only the in-frame clones, and not every one. The repertoire holds a few hundred thousand clones, with around nine tenths as singletons. Looked up from germline, CDR1 is MDHEN and CDR2 is SYDVKM. There are 14 residues in the CDR3. The V end lost 3 bases, the J end lost 1 base, and 9 bases lay between the germline ends. This clone was counted once. This TCR was recovered from a young woman who had been exposed to COVID-19. V usage is TRBV28 and J usage is TRBJ1-1; TRBD1 might be the D (5 bases). Sequenced material: PBMCs or T cells enriched from blood (not recorded which). This CDR3 is CASSFPGKNTEAFF. CDR3 bases: TGTGCCAGCAGTTTTCCAGGGAAGAACACTGAAGCTTTCTTT.